One sample yielded the 5 T cell receptor beta chains listed below, sequenced in a study of vaccination effects on CD4 cells after COVID-19. ViraFEST assay sequencing came after antigen-specific CD4+ T cells were expanded with viral peptide pools. Having been cultured for roughly 11 days, the cells underwent CD4+ T cell isolation. The healthy vaccine recipients, who had no prior SARS-CoV-2 infection, showed negative nucleocapsid antibodies. Their recognized antigens are unknown. TCRdb keeps only in-frame clones here, not all; method: immunoSEQ multiplex PCR. The sample records 20,000 to 25,000 clones, 73% being singletons. Specimen: CD4+ T cells from PBMCs cultured with HCoV-NL63 spike peptides, collected before COVID-19 vaccination. These receptors all come from a human donor who received a COVID-19 vaccine.

The rearrangement links TRBV18 to TRBJ2-3, with TRBD1 matching 7 bases. With V trimmed by 0 bases and J by 5 bases, 2 bases remained unmatched. CDR3 length equals 14 residues. The germline V gene has CDR1 KGHSH and CDR2 LQKENI. CDR3 sequence: CASSPPQGVDTQYF. The CDR3 DNA sequence: TGTGCCAGCTCACCACCTCAGGGGGTAGATACGCAGTATTTT.

The chain couples TRBV12-3 or TRBV12-4 to TRBJ2-1; D uncertain. Trimming left V 3 bases short and J 9 bases short, with 6 bases between. CDR3 size: 11 residues. CDR3 amino acids: CASSFNREQFF. CDR3 nucleotides: TGTGCCAGCAGTTTTAACCGTGAGCAGTTCTTC.

CDR3 nucleotides: TGTGCCAGCAGTTACGCCCGAGCGTACGAGCAGTACTTC. Its protein product is CASSYARAYEQYF. The chain has TRBV6-5 and TRBJ2-7; D ambiguous. V was shortened by 2 bases and J by 4 bases, with 9 bases between the two germline ends. The CDR3 is 13 amino acids. Germline CDR1 reads MNHEY; CDR2 reads SVGAGI.

This clone was recorded once. This chain joins TRBV5-1 and TRBJ2-7; no definite D call. Germline V CDR1 and CDR2: SGHRS, YFSETQ. The CDR3 has 16 amino acids. Trimming took 5 bases from V and 10 from J, leaving 28 bases between them. For the CDR3, the DNA is TGCGCCAGCAGTCCCGACCGGGCGTCCCTCCAGGTTGAACAGTACTTC. As protein: CASSPDRASLQVEQYF.

The V and J genes are TRBV5-8 and TRBJ1-2; 7 bases match TRBD1. CDR3 size: 15 residues. The V gene's germline CDR1 is SGHTS and CDR2 YDEGEE. V trimming: 1 base; J trimming: 5 bases; junction bases outside the gene matches: 8. CDR3 amino acids: CASSLRGGLKYGYTF. CDR3 DNA: TGTGCCAGCAGCTTGCGAGGGGGCTTAAAGTATGGCTACACCTTC.